These 21 T cell receptor beta chains were sequenced from one sample in a study of control samples from healthy donors and cancer patients. The table came from immunoSEQ multiplex PCR; TCRdb's copy has only in-frame clones and leaves some out. Of approximately 120,000 clones listed, roughly 90% are singletons. The source material was blood. These receptors all stem from a young man in good health.

The chain joins TRBV5-1 to TRBJ1-4, with D unresolved. Germline loops: CDR1 SGHRS, CDR2 YFSETQ. The CDR3 has 14 amino acids. V was cut by 2 bases and J by 7 bases, with 12 bases left in between. The CDR3 DNA follows: TGCGCCAGCAGCTTTGGAAAAGGAACTGAAAAACTGTTTTTT. It codes for CASSFGKGTEKLFF.

This clone was counted between two and nine times. This chain links TRBV10-3 with TRBJ1-6; 9 nucleotides match TRBD1. The V gene's germline CDR1 is ENHRY and CDR2 SYGVKD. V shed 3 bases and J 10 bases; nucleotides not matched to a gene: 10. The CDR3 is 16 residues long. DNA of the CDR3: TGTGCCATCAGTGAAACCGGGACAGGGCTAGGATCACCCCTCCACTTT. It translates to CAISETGTGLGSPLHF.

The chain combines TRBV4-2 with TRBJ1-3; D is ambiguous. The germline CDR1 and CDR2 sequences are LGHNA and YNFKEQ. The CDR3 covers 15 residues. The ends were cut back, 0 bases at V and 0 bases at J, with 6 bases in the middle. The CDR3 DNA follows: TGTGCCAGCAGCCAAGAGGTCAGCTCTGGAAACACCATATATTTT. Encoded protein: CASSQEVSSGNTIYF.

This chain connects TRBV15 to TRBJ2-7; TRBD1 or TRBD2 may be the D gene (5 bases each). The CDR3 runs to 14 residues. Germline V CDR1 and CDR2: LNHNV, YYDKDF (reference sequence). Deletions cut 1 base from V and 5 bases from J, with 12 bases between. The CDR3 coding sequence is TGTGCCACCAGCAGAGCCTTGAGGGGCAACGAGCAGTACTTC. Residues: CATSRALRGNEQYF.

This sequence joins TRBV7-3 and TRBJ2-3; TRBD2 might be the D (6 bases). V shed 4 bases and J shed 5 bases, with 19 bases lying between them. CDR3 length equals 16 residues. Per the germline V gene, CDR1 is SGHTA and CDR2 is FQGTGA. The CDR3 here is CASSSIGTYPRDTQYF. The DNA of the CDR3 is TGTGCCAGCAGCTCAATCGGGACTTACCCACGAGATACGCAGTATTTT.

The genes are TRBV24-1 and TRBJ2-5; tentatively, D is TRBD1 or TRBD2 (5 bases each). CDR1 is KGHDR and CDR2 is SFDVKD in the germline V gene. Trimming took off 0 bases at V and 0 bases at J, with 7 bases between the two ends. The CDR3 has 15 amino acids. The CDR3 DNA is TGTGCCACCAGTGATTTGGGGGGAAACCAAGAGACCCAGTACTTC. Translation gives CATSDLGGNQETQYF.

V and J are TRBV19 and TRBJ1-1; TRBD1 matches 9 bases. CDR1 and CDR2 from the germline V gene are LNHDA and SQIVND (reference sequence). The CDR3 is 14 residues long. The V and J ends lost 7 bases and 2 bases, in that order; junction bases with no gene match: 5. The chain's CDR3 is CASITQGANTEAFF. CDR3 DNA: TGTGCCAGTATCACACAGGGGGCTAACACTGAAGCTTTCTTT.

V usage is TRBV6-4 and J usage is TRBJ2-1; 10 bases align to TRBD2. The CDR3 extends over 15 amino acids. After removal of 5 bases from V and 3 bases from J, the junction contained 4 bases not matched to a gene. Per germline, CDR1 MRHNA and CDR2 SNTAGT. CDR3 sequence: CASSSSGSRYNEQFF. CDR3 DNA sequence: TGTGCCAGCAGTTCTAGCGGGAGTCGCTACAATGAGCAGTTCTTC.

The V call is TRBV18, the J call TRBJ2-3; no definite D call. V was pared by 4 bases and J by 5 bases, with 13 bases between. The CDR3 extends over 14 amino acids. The V gene's germline CDR1 is KGHSH and CDR2 LQKENI. CDR3 bases: TGTGCCAGCTCACTAAACCTTCCTGAAGATACGCAGTATTTT. Protein sequence: CASSLNLPEDTQYF.

The V gene is TRBV11-2, the J gene TRBJ1-5, with D perhaps matching TRBD1 (5 bases). Trimming took 4 bases from V and 4 from J, leaving 8 bases between them. The CDR3 runs to 13 residues. Germline CDR1 and CDR2: SGHAT and FQNNGV. CDR3 sequence reads: CASSSGANQPQHF. CDR3 nucleotide sequence: TGTGCCAGCAGCTCCGGGGCAAATCAGCCCCAGCATTTT.

This chain connects TRBV5-1 to TRBJ2-7, with D uncertain. CDR1 is SGHRS and CDR2 is YFSETQ in the germline V gene. The CDR3 has 14 amino acids. V shed 1 base and J shed 2 bases, with 10 bases lying between them. In DNA form, the CDR3 reads TGCGCCAGCAGCTTGAGGAATCCTACCTACGAGCAGTACTTC. Protein product: CASSLRNPTYEQYF.

The chain combines TRBV6-5 with TRBJ1-4; D possibly corresponds to TRBD1 (6 bases). The CDR3 runs to 13 residues. V lost 8 bases and J 4 bases, leaving 11 bases between the germline ends. CDR1 and CDR2 (germline): MNHEY, SVGAGI. In nucleotides, the CDR3 is TGTGCCAGCCGCGGACAGAATAATGAAAAACTGTTTTTT. It is translated as CASRGQNNEKLFF.

CDR3 protein: CASSLAGGPGVRRANEQFF. Written as DNA, the CDR3 is TGTGCCAGCAGTTTAGCGGGAGGGCCAGGAGTCCGCCGGGCCAATGAGCAGTTCTTC. The chain joins TRBV28 to TRBJ2-1; 9 bases agree with TRBD2. CDR3 length: 19 amino acids. Germline CDR1 and CDR2: MDHEN and SYDVKM. V was clipped by 2 bases and J by 6 bases; unmatched bases: 17.

The chain employs TRBV6-4 and TRBJ2-2, with 10 bases lining up with TRBD1. The J segment lost 5 bases and the V segment lost 6 bases, leaving 9 bases of the junction unmatched. CDR1 is MRHNA and CDR2 is SNTAGT in the germline V gene. This CDR3 contains 16 residues. The CDR3 spells CASSRRQGALTGELFF. In DNA form, the CDR3 reads TGTGCCAGCAGCCGAAGACAGGGGGCTTTGACCGGGGAGCTGTTTTTT.

J is TRBJ2-1 and V is TRBV5-5, with D possibly matching TRBD2 (5 bases). Trimming pared 3 bases from V and 6 bases from J, leaving 16 bases between. Per the germline V gene, CDR1 is SGHKS and CDR2 is YYEKEE (reference sequence). The CDR3 is 15 residues long. The CDR3 DNA reads TGTGCCAGCAGCTCCCACCCGAGGGATTTCAATGAGCAGTTCTTC. Translating gives CASSSHPRDFNEQFF.

The gene calls are TRBV5-1 and TRBJ2-2; D remains unclear. The V end lost 6 bases, the J end lost 1 base, and 7 bases lay between the germline ends. Germline V gene data show CDR1 as SGHRS and CDR2 as YFSETQ. This CDR3 region has 13 residues. The DNA of the CDR3 is TGCGCCAGCAATTCCGGGAACACCGGGGAGCTGTTTTTT. Translating it yields CASNSGNTGELFF.

V gene TRBV18 combines with J gene TRBJ2-2, with a weak D call TRBD2 (6 bases). This CDR3 spans 15 amino acids. Trimming left V 0 bases short and J 1 base short, with 6 bases between. Looked up from germline, CDR1 is KGHSH and CDR2 is LQKENI. CDR3 residues: CASSPPGGNTGELFF. CDR3 bases: TGTGCCAGCTCACCACCGGGGGGGAACACCGGGGAGCTGTTTTTT. Full variable domain (outside the CDR3, taken from reference TRBV18 and TRBJ2-2): NAGVMQNPRHLVRRRGQEARLRCSPMKGHSHVYWYRQLPEEGLKFMVYLQKENIIDESGMPKERFSAEFPKEGPSILRIQQVVRGDSAAYFCASSPPGGNTGELFFGEGSRLTVL.

The J gene is TRBJ1-1, the V gene TRBV7-8; D not resolved. The V end lost 2 bases, the J end lost 0 bases, and 10 bases lay between the germline ends. The CDR3 extends over 15 amino acids. Looked up from germline, CDR1 is SGHVS and CDR2 is FQNEAQ. This CDR3 is CASSLYEGLNTEAFF. In DNA, the CDR3 is TGTGCCAGCAGCTTATACGAGGGTTTGAACACTGAAGCTTTCTTT.

J is TRBJ2-7 and V is TRBV7-3; 10 bases fit TRBD1. The CDR3 is 16 residues long. V lost 2 bases and J lost 4; bases outside the gene matches: 8. Germline CDR1 SGHTA, CDR2 FQGTGA. Here the CDR3 DNA reads TGTGCCAGCAGCTTAGAAGACAGGGGGCGAGGGTACGAGCAGTACTTC. Translated, it gives CASSLEDRGRGYEQYF.

The chain employs TRBV18 and TRBJ2-3; D perhaps matches TRBD2 (6 bases). This CDR3 is 15 amino acids long. Deletions cut 4 bases from V and 4 bases from J, with 15 bases between. Germline V gene lookup returns CDR1 KGHSH and CDR2 LQKENI. The CDR3 region is CASSRGGGMADTQYF. As DNA, the CDR3 is TGTGCCAGCTCACGCGGCGGAGGGATGGCAGATACGCAGTATTTT.

The V call is TRBV5-1, the J call TRBJ2-3; D unclear. The CDR3 has 15 amino acids. The ends were cut back, 3 bases at V and 2 bases at J, with 13 bases in the middle. Looked up from germline, CDR1 is SGHRS and CDR2 is YFSETQ. CDR3 in DNA: TGCGCCAGCAGCTCATTAATTGGCCCCACAGATACGCAGTATTTT. Translated, it gives CASSSLIGPTDTQYF.